The rows below give T cell receptor beta chains drawn from one sample of a study of beta chain features in type 1 diabetes. TCRdb keeps only in-frame clones here, not all; method: immunoSEQ multiplex PCR. Found here are under 150,000 clones, 6.9% of them singletons; the top ten hold more than 1.1%. The source material was central memory CD4+ T cells from blood. The receptor set was obtained from a woman aged 30 to 39 in good health. Each CDR3 is given with its conserved first and last residue. The D gene is left open where the match is weak. Clone size appears in some rows only: once, few, many, or a class for an expanded clone.

d_call	clone_size	v_call	j_call	cdr3_nt	cdr3_aa
.	.	TRBV15	TRBJ2-3	TGTGCCACCACCAACAGTCATACGCAGTATTTT	CATTNSHTQYF
.	.	TRBV28	TRBJ1-4	TGTGCCAGCACCAACCGACAGATCCCTAATGAAAAACTGTTTTTT	CASTNRQIPNEKLFF
.	.	TRBV7-7	TRBJ2-1	TGTGCTAGCAGCTCTCTGGGAGGCCTCCTCAATGAGCAGTTCTTC	CASSSLGGLLNEQFF
TRBD1	.	TRBV5-4	TRBJ1-1	TGTGCCAGCAGCCGCCCGAGGGGGCGCGAATATCAAACTGAAGCTTTCTTT	CASSRPRGREYQTEAFF
TRBD2	many	TRBV5-1	TRBJ2-3	TGCGCCAGCAGCTCGGGACTAGCGGGAGCATCAGATACGCAGTATTTT	CASSSGLAGASDTQYF
TRBD1	.	TRBV7-2	TRBJ2-5	TGTGCCAGCAGGACCACAGGGACAGGGAGGTCAGAGACCCAGTACTTC	CASRTTGTGRSETQYF
.	.	TRBV21-1	TRBJ2-7	TGTGCCAGCAGCAAGTCTAGCGGCAGTATTGCGCAGTACTTC	CASSKSSGSIAQYF
TRBD1	few	TRBV6-5	TRBJ1-2	TGTGCCAGCAGACGTACAGGGGGCCGGGGCTACACCTTC	CASRRTGGRGYTF
TRBD1	.	TRBV28	TRBJ1-5	TGTGCCAGCAGTGTTCCCGGGACAGGGGGCGGCGGGCAGCCCCAGCATTTT	CASSVPGTGGGGQPQHF
TRBD1	few	TRBV28	TRBJ2-1	TGTGCCAGCAGTCCGGGACAGGTCACCTACAATGAGCAGTTCTTC	CASSPGQVTYNEQFF
.	.	TRBV7-2	TRBJ2-1	TGTGCCAGCAGCTTAGGGTACGGGGACAATGAGCAGTTCTTC	CASSLGYGDNEQFF
TRBD2	many	TRBV7-2	TRBJ2-7	TGTGCCAGCAGCTTTGCGGGAGTTTACGAGCAGTACTTC	CASSFAGVYEQYF
TRBD2	.	TRBV28	TRBJ2-1	TGTGCCAGCAGTTCCCTAGGGCTAGCGGGAGTCAATGAGCAGTTCTTC	CASSSLGLAGVNEQFF
.	.	TRBV10-3	TRBJ2-2	TGTGCCATCAAAGACCGGGATGCCGGGGAGCTGTTTTTT	CAIKDRDAGELFF
TRBD1	many	TRBV18	TRBJ1-2	TGTGCCAGCTCTCCGGGACAGGCCTTTTATGGCTACACCTTC	CASSPGQAFYGYTF
TRBD1	few	TRBV19	TRBJ1-2	TGTGCCAGTAGTGACAGGGGGAACTATGGCTACACCTTC	CASSDRGNYGYTF
TRBD1	few	TRBV6-5	TRBJ2-2	TGTGCCAGCACTAAACCGGACAGGGCCACCGGGGAGCTGTTTTTT	CASTKPDRATGELFF
TRBD1	many	TRBV30	TRBJ1-1	TGTGCTATCATAACAGGGGGACACATGAACACTGAAGCTTTCTTT	CAIITGGHMNTEAFF
.	few	TRBV5-6	TRBJ2-3	TGTGCCAGCAGCGTCCGGACTCTGGATACGCAGTATTTT	CASSVRTLDTQYF
TRBD1	.	TRBV4-2	TRBJ2-7	TGTGCCAGCAGCCCAGGGACAGCATCCTACGAGCAGTACTTC	CASSPGTASYEQYF
TRBD2	few	TRBV7-9	TRBJ2-1	TGTGCCAGCAGCCCCCGTGGAGTAGCGGGAGCTCAGAATGAGCAGTTCTTC	CASSPRGVAGAQNEQFF
TRBD1	few	TRBV7-2	TRBJ1-1	TGTGCCAGCAGCTCAGACGGACAGGGGGCGTCGGCTTTCTTT	CASSSDGQGASAFF
TRBD1	.	TRBV28	TRBJ1-5	TGTGCCAGCAGGCAAACCGACAGGGGTACCATGCAGCCCCAGCATTTT	CASRQTDRGTMQPQHF
.	few	TRBV30	TRBJ2-3	TGTGCCTGGAGTATTATAGATACGCAGTATTTT	CAWSIIDTQYF
TRBD2	few	TRBV2	TRBJ2-1	TGTGCCATGGAAATGACTAGCGAAGTTAACAATGAGCAGTTCTTC	CAMEMTSEVNNEQFF
TRBD1	few	TRBV28	TRBJ2-7	TGTGCCACCAATGGCCGGACAGGGCTCTACGAGCAGTACTTC	CATNGRTGLYEQYF
.	many	TRBV21-1	TRBJ2-6	TGTGCCAGCAGCAAGCTGGACAGGGTCGGGGCCAACGTCCTGACTTTC	CASSKLDRVGANVLTF
TRBD2	few	TRBV28	TRBJ2-1	TGTGCCAGCAGGACTAGCGGGAGCTACAATGAGCAGTTCTTC	CASRTSGSYNEQFF
.	.	TRBV2	TRBJ1-5	TGTGCCAGCAGTGAAGGGGGCAACAATCAGCCCCAGCATTTT	CASSEGGNNQPQHF
.	few	TRBV5-5	TRBJ1-1	TGTGCCAGCAGCTTCATCCCGGGGGAGAACACTGAAGCTTTCTTT	CASSFIPGENTEAFF
TRBD1	.	TRBV7-8	TRBJ2-1	TGTGCCAGCAGCCCCCCGTCCAGGGGGAACAATGAGCAGTTCTTC	CASSPPSRGNNEQFF
.	many	TRBV11-2	TRBJ1-2	TGTGCCAGCCGAACCAAGGGGGATGGCTACACCTTC	CASRTKGDGYTF
TRBD1	many	TRBV4-2	TRBJ1-1	TGTGCCAGCAGCCAAGTGGGACAGGGGAGCACTGAAGCTTTCTTT	CASSQVGQGSTEAFF
.	few	TRBV28	TRBJ2-5	TGTGCCAGCACCAGCCTAGCTCGAGGGGGAGAGACCCAGTACTTC	CASTSLARGGETQYF
.	many	TRBV5-1	TRBJ2-7	TGCGCCAGCAGCGGAGACAGCCGAGCCTACGAGCAGTACTTC	CASSGDSRAYEQYF
TRBD1	few	TRBV5-1	TRBJ2-7	TGCGCCAGCAGCTCCATAACAGGGGAAAGCGAGCAGTACTTC	CASSSITGESEQYF
TRBD2	.	TRBV6-1	TRBJ2-1	TGTGCCAGCAGGGGTCTAGCGGGAGCTGGTAATGAGCAGTTCTTC	CASRGLAGAGNEQFF
.	many	TRBV28	TRBJ2-7	TGTGCCAGCGCACTAACTCTCGGAGAGCAGTACTTC	CASALTLGEQYF
TRBD1	.	TRBV7-8	TRBJ1-4	TGTGCCAGCAGCAGGACAGGGCTCATCAATGAAAAACTGTTTTTT	CASSRTGLINEKLFF
.	.	TRBV28	TRBJ2-7	TGTGCCAGCAGTTTAAGGGCCAGCGGCAGAGCCTACGAGCAGTACTTC	CASSLRASGRAYEQYF
TRBD2	few	TRBV5-1	TRBJ2-7	TGCGCCAGCAGCATTCTAGCGGGAGTTGGGTACGAGCAGTACTTC	CASSILAGVGYEQYF
TRBD2	.	TRBV7-2	TRBJ2-5	TGTGCCAGCAGCTTTAGCGGGAGACCGGAGACCCAGTACTTC	CASSFSGRPETQYF
.	.	TRBV9	TRBJ2-3	TGTGCCAGCAGTTCCGGCAGGAGGGCTTGGACAGATACGCAGTATTTT	CASSSGRRAWTDTQYF
.	.	TRBV19	TRBJ1-1	TGTGCCAGTAGAGAAGGAGGGCGCACTGAAGCTTTCTTT	CASREGGRTEAFF
TRBD1	.	TRBV6-5	TRBJ1-2	TGTGCCAGCAGACGGACAGGAGCTAACTATGGCTACACCTTC	CASRRTGANYGYTF
TRBD2	.	TRBV7-2	TRBJ2-7	TGTGCCAGCAGCTCCCGGGGTAGCGGGAGCGAGCAGTACTTC	CASSSRGSGSEQYF
TRBD2	few	TRBV11-2	TRBJ2-5	TGTGCCAGCAGACCCCTGGCGGGAGTACGGGAGACCCAGTACTTC	CASRPLAGVRETQYF
TRBD1	many	TRBV29-1	TRBJ2-4	TGCAGCGCCCGGACAGGAGCCAAAAACATTCAGTACTTC	CSARTGAKNIQYF
.	few	TRBV18	TRBJ2-5	TGTGCCAGCTCATCGGGAATCCAAGAGACCCAGTACTTC	CASSSGIQETQYF